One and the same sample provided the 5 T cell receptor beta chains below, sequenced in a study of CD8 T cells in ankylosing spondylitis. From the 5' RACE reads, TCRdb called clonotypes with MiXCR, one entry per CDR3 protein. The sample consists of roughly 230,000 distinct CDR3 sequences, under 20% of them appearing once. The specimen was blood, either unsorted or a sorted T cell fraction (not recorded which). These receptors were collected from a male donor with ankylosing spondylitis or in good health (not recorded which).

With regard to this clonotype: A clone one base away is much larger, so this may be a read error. CDR3 region: CAIRRDAGELFF. The CDR3 coding sequence is TGTGCCATCCGGAGGGACGCCGGGGAGCTGTTTTTT. The rearrangement joins TRBV10-3 to TRBJ2-2, with D perhaps TRBD2 (6 bases). Between the trimmed V and J ends, which lost 8 bases and 6 bases, there was a span of 10 bases. The CDR3 has 12 residues. Germline V gene sequence: CDR1 ENHRY, CDR2 SYGVKD.

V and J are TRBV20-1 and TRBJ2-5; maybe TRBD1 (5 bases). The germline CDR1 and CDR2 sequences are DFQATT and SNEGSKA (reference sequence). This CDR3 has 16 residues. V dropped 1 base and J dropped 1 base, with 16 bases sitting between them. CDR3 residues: CSARVKGLAVQETQYF. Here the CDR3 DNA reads TGCAGTGCTAGAGTAAAGGGGCTCGCGGTCCAAGAGACCCAGTACTTC.

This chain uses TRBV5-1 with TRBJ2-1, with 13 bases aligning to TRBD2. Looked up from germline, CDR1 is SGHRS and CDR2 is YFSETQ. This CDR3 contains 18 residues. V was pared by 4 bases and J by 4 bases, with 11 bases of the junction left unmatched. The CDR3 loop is CASSSGLAGDTPYNEQFF. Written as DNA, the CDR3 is TGCGCCAGCAGCAGCGGACTAGCGGGAGATACCCCTTACAATGAGCAGTTCTTC.

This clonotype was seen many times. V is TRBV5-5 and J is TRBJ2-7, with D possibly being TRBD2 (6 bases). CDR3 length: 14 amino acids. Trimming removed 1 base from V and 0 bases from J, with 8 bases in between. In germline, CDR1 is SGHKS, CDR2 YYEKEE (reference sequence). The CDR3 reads CASSLSGYSYEQYF. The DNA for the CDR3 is TGTGCCAGCAGCTTGAGCGGGTACTCCTACGAGCAGTACTTC.

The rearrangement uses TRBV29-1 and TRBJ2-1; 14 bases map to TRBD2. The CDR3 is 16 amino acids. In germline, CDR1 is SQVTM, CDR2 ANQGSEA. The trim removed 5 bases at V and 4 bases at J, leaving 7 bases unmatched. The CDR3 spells CSVNGLAGGAYNEQFF. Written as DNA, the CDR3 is TGCAGCGTTAATGGACTAGCGGGAGGAGCATACAATGAGCAGTTCTTC.